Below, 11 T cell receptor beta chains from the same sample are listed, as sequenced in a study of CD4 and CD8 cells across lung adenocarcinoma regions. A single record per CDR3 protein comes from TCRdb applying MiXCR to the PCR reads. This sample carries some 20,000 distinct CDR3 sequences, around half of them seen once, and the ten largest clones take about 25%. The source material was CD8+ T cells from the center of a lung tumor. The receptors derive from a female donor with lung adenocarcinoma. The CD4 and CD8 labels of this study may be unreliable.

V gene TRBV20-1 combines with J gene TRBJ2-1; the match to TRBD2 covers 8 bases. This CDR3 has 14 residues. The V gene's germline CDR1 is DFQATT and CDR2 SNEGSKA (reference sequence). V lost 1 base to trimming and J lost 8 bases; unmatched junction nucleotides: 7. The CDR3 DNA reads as TGCAGTGCTAGAGGGTCTAGCGGGTATGATGAGCAGTTCTTC. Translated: CSARGSSGYDEQFF.

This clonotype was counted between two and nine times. The CDR3 loop is CAWSVSSGHNEQFF. The DNA of the CDR3 is TGTGCCTGGAGTGTTTCTAGCGGTCACAATGAGCAGTTCTTC. J is TRBJ2-1 and V is TRBV30, with 7 bases lining up with TRBD2. Germline V gene sequence: CDR1 GTSNPN, CDR2 SVGIG (reference sequence). The CDR3 covers 14 residues. V dropped 0 bases and J dropped 5; count of bases not matched to a gene: 4.

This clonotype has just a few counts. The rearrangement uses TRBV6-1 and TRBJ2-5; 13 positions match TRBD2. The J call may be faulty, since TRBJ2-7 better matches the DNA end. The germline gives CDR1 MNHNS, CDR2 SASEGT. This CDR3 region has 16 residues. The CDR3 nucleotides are TGTGCCAGCAGTAAAACTAGCGGGGGGGCCGTTTACGAGCAGTACTTC. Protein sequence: CASSKTSGGAVYEQYF.

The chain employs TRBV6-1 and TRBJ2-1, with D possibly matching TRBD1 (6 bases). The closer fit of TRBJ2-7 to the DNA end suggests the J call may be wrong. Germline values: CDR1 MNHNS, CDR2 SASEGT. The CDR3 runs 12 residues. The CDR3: CASRGQYYEQYF. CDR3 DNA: TGTGCCAGCAGAGGACAGTACTACGAGCAGTACTTC.

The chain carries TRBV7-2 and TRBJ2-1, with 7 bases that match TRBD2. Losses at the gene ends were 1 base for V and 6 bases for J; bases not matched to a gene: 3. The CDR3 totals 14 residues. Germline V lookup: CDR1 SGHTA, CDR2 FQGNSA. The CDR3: CASSLGGGPNEQFF. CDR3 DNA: TGTGCCAGCAGCTTAGGCGGGGGACCCAATGAGCAGTTCTTC.

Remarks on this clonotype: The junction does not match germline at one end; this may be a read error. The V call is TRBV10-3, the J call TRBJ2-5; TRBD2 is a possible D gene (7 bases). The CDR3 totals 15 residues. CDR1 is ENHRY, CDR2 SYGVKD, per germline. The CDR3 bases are TGTGCCGGGGGTGGCGGGGGCGGAGACAAAGAGACTCAGTACTTC. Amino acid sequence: CAGGGGGGDKETQYF.

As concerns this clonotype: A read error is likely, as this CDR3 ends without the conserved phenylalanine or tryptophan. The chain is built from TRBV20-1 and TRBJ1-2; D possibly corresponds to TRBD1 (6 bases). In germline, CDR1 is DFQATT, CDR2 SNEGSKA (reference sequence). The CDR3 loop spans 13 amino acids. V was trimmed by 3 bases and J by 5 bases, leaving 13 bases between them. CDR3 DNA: TGCAGTGCTAGGGGGGGGGGCTTATATGGCTACACCCTC. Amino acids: CSARGGGLYGYTL.

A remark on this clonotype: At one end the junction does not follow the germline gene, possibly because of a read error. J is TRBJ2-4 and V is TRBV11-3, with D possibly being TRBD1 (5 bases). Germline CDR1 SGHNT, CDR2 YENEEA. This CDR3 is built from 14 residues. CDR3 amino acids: CRGRVQGAKDMQYF. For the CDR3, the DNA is TGCCGCGGCAGGGTGCAAGGCGCCAAAGATATGCAGTACTTC.

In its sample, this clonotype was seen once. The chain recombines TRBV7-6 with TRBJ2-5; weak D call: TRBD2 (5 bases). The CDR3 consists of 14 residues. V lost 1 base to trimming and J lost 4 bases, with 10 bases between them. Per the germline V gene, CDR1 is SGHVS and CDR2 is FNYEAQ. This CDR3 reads CASSLGSGIETQYF. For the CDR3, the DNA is TGTGCCAGCAGCTTAGGGTCCGGGATAGAGACCCAGTACTTC.

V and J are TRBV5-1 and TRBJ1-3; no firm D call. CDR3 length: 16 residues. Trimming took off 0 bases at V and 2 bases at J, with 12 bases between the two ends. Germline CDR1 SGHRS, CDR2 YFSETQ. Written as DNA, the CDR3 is TGCGCCAGCAGCTTGGCCATAGGAGATCCTGGAAACACCATATATTTT. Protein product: CASSLAIGDPGNTIYF.

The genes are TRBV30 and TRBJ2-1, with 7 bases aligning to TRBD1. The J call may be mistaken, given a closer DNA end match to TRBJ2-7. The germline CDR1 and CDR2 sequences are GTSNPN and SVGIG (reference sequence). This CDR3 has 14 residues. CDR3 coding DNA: TGTGCCTGGAGTGGGCGACAGGGTGAGCGCGAGCAGTACTTC. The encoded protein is CAWSGRQGEREQYF.